This T cell receptor (beta chain) was identified in a study of blood T cell repertoires in COVID-19. Overall study context: From T cells, B-cell-depleted T cells, or PBMCs came the material, which was cDNA or gDNA.

With 6 bases removed from V and 0 bases from J, the gap between germline ends came to 20 bases. This CDR3 has 18 residues. Per the germline V gene, CDR1 is MGHDK and CDR2 is SYGVNS. Data came from immunoSEQ multiplex PCR; TCRdb stores just in-frame clones and leaves some out. The sample lists about 91,000 clones, over 70% occurring once. Sequencing was done on a sample of peripheral blood. The sequence was obtained from a man in his 70s with acute or convalescent COVID-19. V and J are TRBV25-1 and TRBJ1-4; tentative D call: TRBD1 (6 bases). CDR3 DNA: TGTGCCAGCAGACCCCGGGCAGGGGCCGTAGCAACTAATGAAAAACTGTTTTTT. Translated: CASRPRAGAVATNEKLFF.